The clone carrying this T cell receptor beta chain came up a few times. This sample is drawn from a study of response to subunit inactivated influenza vaccine. This CDR3 is 15 amino acids long. The V end was cut by 4 bases, the J end by 6 bases, with 16 bases between. Germline V gene sequence: CDR1 LNHDA, CDR2 SQIVND (reference sequence). TCRdb itself ran the RT-PCR reads through MiXCR, one entry per CDR3 protein. The sample gives more than 450,000 distinct CDR3 sequences, around 11% of which show up once; around 10% is in the top ten. The same sample was also studied in work on T cells expressing NK-cell markers. That report notes: Synthesis of TCR beta cDNA relied on 5'RACE template switching carrying UMIs. The TCR beta repertoires were obtained from sorted CD3+CD56+NKG2C+, CD3+CD56+NKG2C- and CD3+CD56-NKG2C+ T cells. One of the eight sequenced donors was seronegative, whereas the other seven were HCMV-seropositive.

The clonotype was recovered from a man aged 50-60 years who received an inactivated influenza vaccine. The sequencing used PBMCs from blood, collected on the day of vaccination. The chain carries TRBV19 and TRBJ1-5, with D possibly being TRBD1 (5 bases). CDR3 sequence reads: CASSNLGQGVQPQHF. CDR3 bases: TGTGCCAGTAGTAATCTCGGGCAGGGCGTTCAGCCCCAGCATTTT.